The rows below give T cell receptor beta chains drawn from one sample of a study of blood T cell repertoires in COVID-19. The protocol was immunoSEQ multiplex PCR, while the TCRdb copy is restricted to in-frame clones and leaves out a portion. The data contain a few hundred thousand clones, 84% of them singletons. Material for sequencing was peripheral blood. The receptors stem from a human donor in a cohort sampled during active COVID-19. Both conserved end residues are part of each CDR3. The order of the fields is V gene, J gene, clone size, D gene, CDR3 DNA, CDR3 protein. A D gene is named only where the DNA matches it firmly. Clone size appears in some rows only: once, few, many, or a class for an expanded clone.

TRBV2	TRBJ2-1	-	TRBD1	TGTGCCAGCAGTAGGGGACAGGATATTTATGAGCAGTTCTTC	CASSRGQDIYEQFF
TRBV2	TRBJ2-5	-	-	TGTGCCAGCAATCCGTACCAAGAGACCCAGTACTTC	CASNPYQETQYF
TRBV2	TRBJ2-7	-	-	TGTGCCAGCCGGGAAGGGGGTCTAGCCGGGTACGAGCAGTACTTC	CASREGGLAGYEQYF
TRBV5-1	TRBJ2-3	-	-	TGCGCCAGCAGCTTGGGAGGCCCGGATACGCAGTATTTT	CASSLGGPDTQYF
TRBV5-1	TRBJ1-4	-	-	TGCGCCAGCAGCTTGAGAGGGCTTAATGAAAAACTGTTTTTT	CASSLRGLNEKLFF
TRBV4-3	TRBJ2-1	-	TRBD2	TGCGCCAGCAGCCAAGATGCGGGGGGCCGCTCCTACAATGAGCAGTTCTTC	CASSQDAGGRSYNEQFF
TRBV15	TRBJ1-2	-	-	TGTGCCACTCAAGGGTTGAACAGGAATTCTAACTATGGCTACACCTTC	CATQGLNRNSNYGYTF
TRBV6-5	TRBJ2-7	once	TRBD1	TGTGCCACCATGGGACAGGGCCGTTTAGGGCAGTACTTC	CATMGQGRLGQYF
TRBV19	TRBJ1-2	-	-	TGTGCCAGTATGAGGGCAGGGGCCCTCTATGGCTACACCTTC	CASMRAGALYGYTF
TRBV3-1/TRBV3-2	TRBJ2-2	-	-	TGTGCCAGCAGCCAAGTGTTTGGGGGACAAAACACCGGGGAGCTGTTTTTT	CASSQVFGGQNTGELFF
TRBV28	TRBJ1-3	-	-	TGTGCCAGCAGCCAGGGAAACACCATATATTTT	CASSQGNTIYF
TRBV2	TRBJ2-1	few	TRBD2	TGTGCCAGCAAAGGGACTAGCGGGAGTTACAATGAGCAGTTCTTC	CASKGTSGSYNEQFF
TRBV7-2	TRBJ2-7	few	-	TGTGCCAGCAGCTTACTAACAGGTTACGAGCAGTACTTC	CASSLLTGYEQYF
TRBV6-6	TRBJ2-7	-	-	TGTGCCAGCAGTTACTCAGGCGGTGGGAGGCCCTACGAGCAGTACTTC	CASSYSGGGRPYEQYF
TRBV7-9	TRBJ2-7	-	TRBD2	TGTGCCAGCAGCTTCCTGGGGGGGACTAGCGCCTACGAGCAGTACTTC	CASSFLGGTSAYEQYF
TRBV5-1	TRBJ1-2	-	TRBD1	TGCGCCAGCAGCCTGCCGGGACAGGGCGTTTATGGCTACACCTTC	CASSLPGQGVYGYTF
TRBV27	TRBJ2-3	-	TRBD2	TGTGCCAGCAGGCGGCTAGCGGGGGGGCCCGACACAGATACGCAGTATTTT	CASRRLAGGPDTDTQYF
TRBV10-3	TRBJ1-1	-	-	TGTGCCATAAGTGCTACGGCAGGCGCCACTGAAGCTTTCTTT	CAISATAGATEAFF